These T cell receptor beta chains were read from a single sample in a study of regulatory T cells in long-lasting Graves disease. TCRdb redid the calling of the multiplex PCR reads with MiXCR, one entry per CDR3 protein. The data show some 350,000 distinct CDR3 sequences, about 16% seen once. The sample was also reused in another study, on T cells in Graves' hyperthyroidism and ophthalmopathy.

Material: peripheral blood mononuclear cells (PBMCs), obtained at new diagnosis, from a patient treated with antithyroid drugs. Receptor source: a woman between 18 and 29 years old with Graves disease. Both conserved end residues are part of each CDR3. Fields, in order: clone size, V gene, D gene, J gene, CDR3 DNA, CDR3 protein. D genes are given only for firm matches. Clone size appears in some rows only: once, few, many, or a class for an expanded clone.

>few|TRBV30|NA|TRBJ2-1
TGTGCCTGGAGTATACACACTGCAGCTGCGTACAATGAGCAGTTCTTC
CAWSIHTAAAYNEQFF
>many|TRBV20-1|TRBD2|TRBJ2-1
TGCAGTGCTTCCCGGTTGGGGGGGGGTAACAATGAGCAGTTCTTC
CSASRLGGGNNEQFF
>many|TRBV6-2/TRBV6-3|TRBD2|TRBJ2-3
TGTGCCAGCAGCCACGCCCGGGAGGGCCTCGATACGCAGTATTTT
CASSHAREGLDTQYF
>many|TRBV29-1|TRBD1|TRBJ1-2
TGCAGCGTCGGACAGGGTTATGGCTACACCTTC
CSVGQGYGYTF
>many|TRBV20-1|NA|TRBJ1-5
TGCAGTGCTAGACGGGGGAGGCTAAATCAGCCCCAGCATTTT
CSARRGRLNQPQHF
>many|TRBV20-1|NA|TRBJ2-5
TGCAGTGCTAGCCCGGGATTGGGCAGGGAGACCCAGTACTTC
CSASPGLGRETQYF
>NA|TRBV9|NA|TRBJ2-2
TGTGCCAGCAGCGTAGGGCCTGTCACCGGGGAGCTGTTTTTT
CASSVGPVTGELFF
>many|TRBV20-1|NA|TRBJ1-5
TGCAGTGCTAGAGATCAGGGCCCGAGCAATCAGCCCCAGCATTTT
CSARDQGPSNQPQHF
>many|TRBV11-2|NA|TRBJ2-3
TGTGCCAGCAGCCCGCGGGGCGGCGGGATGACAGATACGCAGTATTTT
CASSPRGGGMTDTQYF
>many|TRBV7-9|TRBD1|TRBJ2-1
TGTGCCAGCAGCTTAAGGGGGCACAATGAGCAGTTCTTC
CASSLRGHNEQFF
>NA|TRBV7-3|NA|TRBJ2-7
TGTGCCAGCAGCCTAGGACAGCCTGCCCACGAGCAGTACTTC
CASSLGQPAHEQYF
>few|TRBV19|TRBD1|TRBJ2-2
TGTGCCAGTACACCGACAGGGCCCGGGGAGCTGTTTTTT
CASTPTGPGELFF
>many|TRBV20-1|TRBD2|TRBJ2-3
TGCAGTGCTTCAGTAGCGGGAGGGGTTACGCAGTATTTT
CSASVAGGVTQYF
>NA|TRBV28|NA|TRBJ2-5
TGTGCCAGCAGCCCACCGGTAGCCCAAGAGACCCAGTACTTC
CASSPPVAQETQYF
>many|TRBV3-1|NA|TRBJ1-4
TGTGCCAGCAGCCCTTCCCGGGACTCCCCGAAAGGTGAAAAACTGTTTTTT
CASSPSRDSPKGEKLFF
>many|TRBV12-3/TRBV12-4|TRBD1|TRBJ1-2
TGTGCCAGCACCACGGGACAGGGATGGTATGGCTACACCTTC
CASTTGQGWYGYTF
>many|TRBV5-7|NA|TRBJ2-7
TGTGCCAGCAGCTTTGATAGCTCCTACGAGCAGTACTTC
CASSFDSSYEQYF
>many|TRBV20-1|TRBD1|TRBJ2-3
TGCAGTGCTTTCGGGACAGTGGGGCCCACAGATACGCAGTATTTT
CSAFGTVGPTDTQYF
>few|TRBV9|NA|TRBJ1-3
TGTGCCAGCAGCGTAGGAGTTGGCCGGCCCATATATTTT
CASSVGVGRPIYF
>few|TRBV5-1|NA|TRBJ1-1
TGCGCCAGCAGCTTGGGACGGTTCACTGAAGCTTTCTTT
CASSLGRFTEAFF
>many|TRBV5-1|NA|TRBJ1-1
TGCGCCAGCAGCCCAGGGACAAGGGATTCTGAAGCTTTCTTT
CASSPGTRDSEAFF
>NA|TRBV28|NA|TRBJ2-7
TGTGCCTGCAGTTTAGGAACAGTAAACTACGGGCAGTACTTC
CACSLGTVNYGQYF
>many|TRBV5-1|TRBD2|TRBJ2-7
TGCGCCAGCAGCTTAGGGCTAGCGGGGATTAACGAGCAGTACTTC
CASSLGLAGINEQYF
>many|TRBV3-1|NA|TRBJ1-2
TGTGCCAGCAGCCAAGATCCGGGGACGGTACAATCGTATGGCTACACCTTC
CASSQDPGTVQSYGYTF
>NA|TRBV5-4|NA|TRBJ2-3
TGTGCCAGCAGTACCACAACTCCTAGCACAGATACGCAGTATTTT
CASSTTTPSTDTQYF
>many|TRBV20-1|NA|TRBJ2-5
TGCAGTGCTAGTCCGTCCCAAGAGACCCAGTACTTC
CSASPSQETQYF
>many|TRBV3-1|NA|TRBJ1-1
TGTGCCAGCAGCCAAGATAACTTAAACACTGAAGCTTTCTTT
CASSQDNLNTEAFF
>few|TRBV20-1|TRBD1|TRBJ2-7
TGCAGTGCTAGGAGGACAGGGCCTTCCTACGAGCAGTACTTC
CSARRTGPSYEQYF
>few|TRBV19|NA|TRBJ2-1
TGTGCCAGTGGTAGATCCTCCTACAATGAGCAGTTCTTC
CASGRSSYNEQFF
>many|TRBV2|NA|TRBJ2-1
TGTGCCAGCGTAGGGACCAAGTCGCGGGAGCAGTTCTTC
CASVGTKSREQFF
>NA|TRBV29-1|NA|TRBJ2-5
TGCAGCGTTGTGAAGGACAACCAAGAGACCCAGTACTTC
CSVVKDNQETQYF
>many|TRBV28|NA|TRBJ2-7
TGTGCCAGCAGTCCCGGGACGTCGCTTGAGCAGTACTTC
CASSPGTSLEQYF
>many|TRBV19|TRBD1|TRBJ1-1
TGTGCCAGTAGGGCGGTCGGACAGGTGAACACTGAAGCTTTCTTT
CASRAVGQVNTEAFF
>NA|TRBV12-3/TRBV12-4|NA|TRBJ1-6
TGTGCCAGCAGACCCTCGGCCAGACGTGATTCACCCCTCCACTTT
CASRPSARRDSPLHF
>NA|TRBV25-1|TRBD1|TRBJ1-5
TGTGCCAGCAGTCAAACCGGGACAGGGGGAGGTCAGCCCCAGCATTTT
CASSQTGTGGGQPQHF
>few|TRBV7-9|NA|TRBJ2-7
TGTGCCAGCAGTCGGGACGTATACGAGCAGTACTTC
CASSRDVYEQYF
>many|TRBV29-1|NA|TRBJ1-2
TGCAGCGTTGAAGAGGGACAAGCGAGGTATGGCTACACCTTC
CSVEEGQARYGYTF
>NA|TRBV4-1|NA|TRBJ2-2
TGCGCCAGCAGCCCGTGGTCAGGGGGGAGGACCGGGGAGCTGTTTTTT
CASSPWSGGRTGELFF
>few|TRBV10-1|NA|TRBJ2-1
TGCGCCAGCAGTGAGTCGATTCGCCCAGGCTCCTACAATGAGCAGTTCTTC
CASSESIRPGSYNEQFF
>NA|TRBV19|NA|TRBJ1-1
TGTGCCACCAAACAGAGATGGGACACTGAAGCTTTCTTT
CATKQRWDTEAFF
>few|TRBV20-1|TRBD2|TRBJ2-7
TGCAGTGCTAGGGAACTAGCGGTACCTACCTACGAGCAGTACTTC
CSARELAVPTYEQYF
>many|TRBV5-1|NA|TRBJ2-5
TGCGCCAGCAGCAGGGTAGGCGAGACCCAGTACTTC
CASSRVGETQYF
>many|TRBV18|NA|TRBJ1-3
TGTGCCAGCTCACCTGACCCCTCTGGAAACACCATATATTTT
CASSPDPSGNTIYF